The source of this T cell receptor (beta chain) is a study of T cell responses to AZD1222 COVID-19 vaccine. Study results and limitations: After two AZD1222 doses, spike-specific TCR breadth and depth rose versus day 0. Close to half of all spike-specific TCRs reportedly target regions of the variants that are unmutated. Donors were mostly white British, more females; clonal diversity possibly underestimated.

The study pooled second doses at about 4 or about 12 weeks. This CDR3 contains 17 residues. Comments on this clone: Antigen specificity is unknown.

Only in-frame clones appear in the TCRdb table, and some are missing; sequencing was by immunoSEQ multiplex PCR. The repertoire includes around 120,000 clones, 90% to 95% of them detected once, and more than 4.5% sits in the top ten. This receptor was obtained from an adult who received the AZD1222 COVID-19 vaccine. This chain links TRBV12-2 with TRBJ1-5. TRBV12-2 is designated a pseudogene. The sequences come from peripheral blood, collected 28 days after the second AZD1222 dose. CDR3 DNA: TGTGCAAGTCGCTTCCCTTTCGAGAGGGGAGGCAATCAGCCCCAGCATTTT. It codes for CASRFPFERGGNQPQHF.